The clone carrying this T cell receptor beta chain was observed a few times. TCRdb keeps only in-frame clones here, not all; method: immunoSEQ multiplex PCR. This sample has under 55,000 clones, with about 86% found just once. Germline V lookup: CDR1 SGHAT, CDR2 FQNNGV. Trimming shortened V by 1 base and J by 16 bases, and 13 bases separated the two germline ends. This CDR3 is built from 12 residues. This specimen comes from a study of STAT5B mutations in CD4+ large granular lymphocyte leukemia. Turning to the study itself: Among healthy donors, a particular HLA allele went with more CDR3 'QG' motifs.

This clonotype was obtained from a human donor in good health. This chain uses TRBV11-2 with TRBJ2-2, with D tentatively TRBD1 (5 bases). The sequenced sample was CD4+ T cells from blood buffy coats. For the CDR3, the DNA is TGTGCCAGCAGCTTAGCTCTTGAAAGGGGGTTTTTT. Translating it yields CASSLALERGFF.